Each of the 8 T cell receptor beta chains below was sequenced from the same sample in a study of blood T cell repertoires in COVID-19. TCRdb keeps only in-frame clones here, not all; method: immunoSEQ multiplex PCR. The sample gives around 300,000 clones, 87% of which show up once; roughly 5.2% is in the top ten. Sequencing was performed on PBMCs or T cells enriched from blood (not recorded which). The receptors were gathered from a woman in her 30s who had recovered from COVID-19.

J is TRBJ1-4 and V is TRBV2, with 9 bases lining up with TRBD1. Trimming removed 6 bases from V and 8 bases from J; junction bases left unmatched: 7. Germline V gene sequence: CDR1 SNHLY, CDR2 FYNNEI. The CDR3 loop spans 14 amino acids. In nucleotides, the CDR3 is TGTGCCAGCAGCCCACAGGGGGCGGGGGAAAAACTGTTTTTT. This gives the protein CASSPQGAGEKLFF.

The V gene is TRBV7-2, the J gene TRBJ2-4, with TRBD2 as a possible D gene (6 bases). The V and J ends lost 6 bases and 2 bases respectively, with 17 bases between them. From germline, CDR1 is SGHTA and CDR2 FQGNSA. The CDR3 totals 16 residues. The CDR3: CASSRELGGTKNIQYF. The CDR3, as DNA: TGTGCCAGCAGTCGGGAGCTCGGTGGGACCAAAAACATTCAGTACTTC.

The CDR3 loop reads CASSDRRTGHYGYTF. Here the CDR3 DNA reads TGTGCCAGCAGCGACCGTCGGACAGGGCACTATGGCTACACCTTC. The chain employs TRBV6-6 and TRBJ1-2, with TRBD1 matching 8 bases. Germline CDR1 MNHNY, CDR2 SVGAGI (reference sequence). This CDR3 contains 15 residues. J lost 3 bases, V lost 6 bases, and 9 bases had no gene match.

This clone was found a few times. This chain links TRBV5-1 with TRBJ2-1; the D is unclear. Deletions cut 1 base from V and 0 bases from J, with 8 bases between. CDR3 length: 15 residues. CDR1 SGHRS and CDR2 YFSETQ come from the germline V gene. CDR3 region: CASSLTWSSYNEQFF. For the CDR3, the DNA is TGCGCCAGCAGCTTGACGTGGAGCTCCTACAATGAGCAGTTCTTC. Full variable domain (outside the CDR3, taken from reference TRBV5-1 and TRBJ2-1): KAGVTQTPRYLIKTRGQQVTLSCSPISGHRSVSWYQQTPGQGLQFLFEYFSETQRNKGNFPGRFSGRQFSNSRSEMNVSTLELGDSALYLCASSLTWSSYNEQFFGPGTRLTVL.

The rearrangement uses TRBV4-2 and TRBJ2-7; TRBD1 agrees at 8 bases. The CDR3 covers 16 residues. V shed 6 bases, J shed 3 bases, and the junction held 13 bases outside the gene matches. CDR1 LGHNA and CDR2 YNFKEQ come from the germline V gene. The CDR3 DNA follows: TGTGCCAGCAGACAATCCTCGGCAGGGGGCTTCTACGAGCAGTACTTC. Translation: CASRQSSAGGFYEQYF.

This chain joins TRBV6-5 and TRBJ1-1; D gene ambiguous. The CDR3 extends over 12 amino acids. Per the germline V gene, CDR1 is MNHEY and CDR2 is SVGAGI. V lost 7 bases, J lost 6 bases, and 12 bases lay in between. As DNA, the CDR3 is TGTGCCAGCACATCGAGGGCCTCTGAAGCTTTCTTT. As protein: CASTSRASEAFF.

This clone was seen just once. This chain uses TRBV27 with TRBJ1-1; tentatively, D is TRBD1 (6 bases). The V end lost 10 bases, the J end lost 6 bases, and 15 bases lay between the germline ends. The CDR3 loop spans 12 amino acids. Germline V gene sequence: CDR1 MNHEY, CDR2 SMNVEV (reference sequence). This chain's CDR3 is CATMTGLAEAFF. For the CDR3, the DNA is TGTGCCACCATGACAGGTTTAGCTGAAGCTTTCTTT.

The chain uses TRBV5-1 and TRBJ2-7, with 7 bases matching TRBD2. The CDR3 has 13 residues. CDR1 and CDR2 (germline): SGHRS, YFSETQ. Trimming cost V 0 bases and J 6 bases; bases outside gene matches: 3. CDR3 region: CASSLVPGGEQYF. CDR3 bases: TGCGCCAGCAGCTTGGTTCCGGGAGGCGAGCAGTACTTC. The whole variable domain, filled in from reference TRBV5-1 and TRBJ2-7, reads KAGVTQTPRYLIKTRGQQVTLSCSPISGHRSVSWYQQTPGQGLQFLFEYFSETQRNKGNFPGRFSGRQFSNSRSEMNVSTLELGDSALYLCASSLVPGGEQYFGPGTRLTVT.